The clone carrying this T cell receptor beta chain appeared a few times. The antigen is unknown. This CDR3 is 18 amino acids long. Germline V lookup: CDR1 SEHNR, CDR2 FQNEAQ (reference sequence). With 2 bases removed from V and 7 bases from J, the gap between germline ends came to 24 bases. The sample comes from a study of post-analysis software for immune sequencing data. Study-wide background: The patients showed relapsing-remitting, secondary progressive and progressive-relapsing multiple sclerosis courses.

TCR beta cDNA libraries included unique molecular identifiers. Out of roughly 1 to 10 million T cells, a few hundred thousand cDNA molecules were generated. TCRdb re-derived calls from the PCR reads in MiXCR, one entry per CDR3 protein. The top ten clones hold about 12% of a sample with about 460,000 distinct CDR3 sequences, under 55% of them seen once. Study-wide findings and caveats: Strong co-clustering by F measure was seen for same-batch samples. Compared with controls, patients showed significantly lower normalized Chao1 diversity. In patients, TRBV5-6, TRBV5-1 and TRBV20-1 belonged to five or six TRBV segments found more frequently than in controls.

The chain carries TRBV7-9 and TRBJ2-1; a possible D gene is TRBD2 (7 bases). Sequencing was performed on blood. This receptor was obtained from a girl aged 10-17 years with multiple sclerosis. The CDR3 is CASSLSPGGGGSTNEQFF. CDR3 in DNA: TGTGCCAGCAGCTTATCCCCCGGCGGGGGCGGTAGCACAAATGAGCAGTTCTTC. The full variable domain, rest sourced from reference TRBV7-9 and TRBJ2-1, is DTGVSQNPRHKITKRGQNVTFRCDPISEHNRLYWYRQTLGQGPEFLTYFQNEAQLEKSRLLSDRFSAERPKGSFSTLEIQRTEQGDSAMYLCASSLSPGGGGSTNEQFFGPGTRLTVL.